Shown below are 24 T cell receptor beta chains from a single sample sequenced in a study of Ad26.COV2.S vaccination and SARS-CoV-2 variants. The treatment here: 15 to 20 received Ad26.COV2.S at low or high dose, single or two shots; about five received placebo; per-sample allocation not given. Samples were taken on day 63 after the first vaccine or placebo injection. Data came from immunoSEQ multiplex PCR; TCRdb stores just in-frame clones and leaves some out. The sample consists of some 460,000 clones, 89% of them appearing once. The material sequenced was peripheral blood, taken in a trial of Ad26.COV2.S vaccine versus placebo. These receptors were collected from a person aged 18-65 years who received the Ad26.COV2.S COVID-19 vaccine or a placebo.

To note about this clone: This sample also contains other DNA sequences that code for the same CDR3. V gene TRBV11-2 combines with J gene TRBJ1-1; no firm D call. Between the trimmed V and J ends, which lost 5 bases and 2 bases, there was a span of 9 bases. In germline, CDR1 is SGHAT, CDR2 FQNNGV. This CDR3 comprises 13 residues. The CDR3 sequence is CASSLGLNTEAFF. CDR3 sequence (DNA): TGTGCCAGCAGCCTGGGTCTAAACACTGAAGCTTTCTTT.

V gene TRBV7-9 combines with J gene TRBJ2-3; D is perhaps TRBD1 or TRBD2 (5 bases each). Germline V lookup: CDR1 SEHNR, CDR2 FQNEAQ (reference sequence). There are 19 residues in the CDR3. The ends were cut back, 5 bases at V and 0 bases at J, with 24 bases in the middle. CDR3 residues: CASSIGGRDTDFSTDTQYF. For the CDR3, the DNA is TGTGCCAGCAGCATTGGAGGCAGGGATACTGATTTTAGCACAGATACGCAGTATTTT.

J is TRBJ2-1 and V is TRBV19; 14 positions match TRBD2. The CDR3 is 19 residues long. J gave up 0 bases and V 2 bases, and 6 bases lay outside the gene matches. In germline, CDR1 is LNHDA, CDR2 SQIVND (reference sequence). The CDR3: CASSITGLAGVPSYNEQFF. The CDR3 DNA reads TGTGCCAGTAGTATAACGGGACTAGCGGGGGTGCCCTCCTACAATGAGCAGTTCTTC. The full variable domain, rest sourced from reference TRBV19 and TRBJ2-1, is DGGITQSPKYLFRKEGQNVTLSCEQNLNHDAMYWYRQDPGQGLRLIYYSQIVNDFQKGDIAEGYSVSREKKESFPLTVTSAQKNPTAFYLCASSITGLAGVPSYNEQFFGPGTRLTVL.

The gene calls are TRBV7-2 and TRBJ1-1; weak D call: TRBD1 (5 bases). The CDR3 loop spans 16 amino acids. V was cut by 4 bases and J by 1 base, with 16 bases left in between. Germline values: CDR1 SGHTA, CDR2 FQGNSA. This chain's CDR3 is CASSSVFDSRNTEAFF. CDR3 sequence (DNA): TGTGCCAGCAGCTCAGTATTCGACAGCCGGAACACTGAAGCTTTCTTT. Based on the CDR3 plus reference TRBV7-2 and TRBJ1-1, the full variable domain is GAGVSQSPSNKVTEKGKDVELRCDPISGHTALYWYRQSLGQGLEFLIYFQGNSAPDKSGLPSDRFSAERTGGSVSTLTIQRTQQEDSAVYLCASSSVFDSRNTEAFFGQGTRLTVV.

CDR3 in DNA: TGTGCCAGCAGCCAAGTCCCCCCTAGCGGGAGGAATGAGCAGTTCTTC. It specifies CASSQVPPSGRNEQFF. The chain joins TRBV3-1 (or the pseudogene TRBV3-2) to TRBJ2-1, with TRBD2 matching over 11 bases. V gave up 1 base and J gave up 7 bases; unmatched junction bases: 6. The CDR3 length is 16 residues. CDR1 is LGHDT and CDR2 is YNNKEL in the germline V gene (reference sequence).

The chain carries TRBV9 and TRBJ2-6; 8 nucleotides match TRBD2. The CDR3 sequence is 19 residues long. From germline, CDR1 is SGDLS and CDR2 YYNGEE. Germline trimming cut 1 base from V and 1 base from J; bases unmatched to any gene: 10. The CDR3 sequence: CASSVRTGGDHSGANVLTF. The CDR3 DNA is TGTGCCAGCAGCGTACGAACGGGAGGGGATCATTCTGGGGCCAACGTCCTGACTTTC.

The rearrangement links TRBV6-6 to TRBJ1-5, with 7 bases matching TRBD1. This CDR3 is 14 amino acids long. The germline CDR1 and CDR2 sequences are MNHNY and SVGAGI (reference sequence). Germline trimming cut 5 bases from V and 7 bases from J; bases unmatched to any gene: 8. In DNA form, the CDR3 reads TGTGCCAGCAGTCAGGCAGGGGGTAAGCAGCCCCAGCATTTT. Translation gives CASSQAGGKQPQHF.

The V gene is TRBV11-1, the J gene TRBJ2-2, with 10 nucleotides matching TRBD2. The ends lost 5 bases at V and 5 bases at J; junction bases unmatched: 2. CDR3 size: 14 residues. Germline V CDR1 and CDR2: SGHAT, FQDESV (reference sequence). DNA for the CDR3: TGTGCCAGCAGCCTACTAGCGGGAACCGGGGAGCTGTTTTTT. Translating gives CASSLLAGTGELFF.

The chain is built from TRBV3-1 (or the pseudogene TRBV3-2) and TRBJ1-3, with 7 bases matching TRBD1. The CDR3 totals 15 residues. V gave up 5 bases and J gave up 3 bases; unmatched junction bases: 7. Germline-derived CDR1 and CDR2 are LGHDT and YNNKEL (reference sequence). CDR3 loop: CASSSGQIRGNTIYF. The DNA of the CDR3 is TGTGCCAGCAGCTCGGGACAGATCCGTGGAAACACCATATATTTT.

The CDR3 reads CASSPTGPVSSYNEQFF. As DNA, the CDR3 is TGTGCCAGCTCACCGACAGGCCCGGTCTCTTCCTACAATGAGCAGTTCTTC. This chain uses TRBV18 with TRBJ2-1; a weak D match, TRBD1 (6 bases). V lost 3 bases to trimming and J lost 1 base, with 16 bases between them. CDR1 is KGHSH, CDR2 LQKENI, per germline. This CDR3 region has 17 residues.

The chain recombines TRBV3-1 (or the pseudogene TRBV3-2) with TRBJ2-1; D unclear. V lost 1 base and J 10 bases, leaving 8 bases between the germline ends. CDR3 length equals 12 residues. Germline V CDR1 and CDR2: LGHDT, YNNKEL (reference sequence). CDR3 DNA: TGTGCCAGCAGCCAAGGTCATCCAGAGCAGTTCTTC. Protein sequence: CASSQGHPEQFF.

Here the CDR3 reads CASSQGLTGQVSYEQYF. The CDR3 DNA follows: TGTGCCAGCAGCCAAGGGCTTACGGGACAGGTCTCCTACGAGCAGTACTTC. The chain combines TRBV14 with TRBJ2-7; TRBD1 aligns across 8 bases. Trimming cost V 1 base and J 0 bases; bases outside gene matches: 8. The V gene's germline CDR1 is SGHDN and CDR2 FVKESK. The CDR3 sequence is 17 residues long.

The chain combines TRBV6-5 with TRBJ2-1, with D perhaps assigned TRBD1 or TRBD2 (5 bases each). The ends were cut back, 0 bases at V and 0 bases at J, with 6 bases in the middle. CDR1 MNHEY and CDR2 SVGAGI come from the germline V gene. The CDR3 is made up of 15 amino acids. CDR3 protein: CASSYSGGSYNEQFF. The CDR3 DNA is TGTGCCAGCAGTTACTCTGGGGGCTCCTACAATGAGCAGTTCTTC.

The chain recombines TRBV11-3 with TRBJ2-1; 10 positions agree with TRBD1. V lost 0 bases and J lost 6; bases outside the gene matches: 8. Germline CDR1 reads SGHNT; CDR2 reads YENEEA. CDR3 size: 17 residues. The CDR3 loop is CASSLDPSGTGVNEQFF. In nucleotides, the CDR3 is TGTGCCAGCAGCTTAGACCCGTCGGGGACAGGGGTCAATGAGCAGTTCTTC.

The chain is built from TRBV9 and TRBJ2-3, with 8 nucleotides matching TRBD2. The CDR3 spans 13 residues. Germline assignment: CDR1 SGDLS and CDR2 YYNGEE. Germline trimming cut 3 bases from V and 12 bases from J; bases unmatched to any gene: 9. CDR3 nucleotide sequence: TGTGCCAGCAGCGGAGGACTAGCCGCAAGTCAGTATTTT. It codes for CASSGGLAASQYF.

This chain uses TRBV20-1 with TRBJ1-5, with a tentative D call TRBD1 (6 bases). Per germline, CDR1 DFQATT and CDR2 SNEGSKA (reference sequence). The CDR3 spans 15 residues. The V end was cut by 3 bases, the J end by 3 bases, with 15 bases between. DNA for the CDR3: TGCAGTGCTAGTGAGGAGGGGGGGCCCAATCAGCCCCAGCATTTT. This translates into CSASEEGGPNQPQHF.

This clone occurred a few times. The chain recombines TRBV19 with TRBJ1-2; D is possibly TRBD1 (6 bases). From germline, CDR1 is LNHDA and CDR2 SQIVND (reference sequence). There are 15 residues in the CDR3. The germline V and J ends were trimmed by 3 bases and 2 bases, with 13 bases remaining between them. The CDR3 loop is CASSMFGGPNYGYTF. CDR3 sequence (DNA): TGTGCCAGTAGTATGTTCGGGGGGCCGAACTATGGCTACACCTTC. The entire variable domain, with the rest obtained from reference TRBV19 and TRBJ1-2, is as follows: DGGITQSPKYLFRKEGQNVTLSCEQNLNHDAMYWYRQDPGQGLRLIYYSQIVNDFQKGDIAEGYSVSREKKESFPLTVTSAQKNPTAFYLCASSMFGGPNYGYTFGSGTRLTVV.

To note about this clone: At the DNA level, this CDR3 is encoded by other sequences in the same sample as well. The chain carries TRBV9 and TRBJ2-1; possibly TRBD1 for D (7 bases). The CDR3 consists of 16 residues. V lost 2 bases and J 1 base, leaving 13 bases between the germline ends. Germline loops: CDR1 SGDLS, CDR2 YYNGEE. CDR3 region: CASSVGGGRSYNEQFF. In nucleotides, the CDR3 is TGTGCCAGCAGCGTTGGAGGGGGCAGGTCCTACAATGAGCAGTTCTTC.

This chain links TRBV5-1 with TRBJ1-3; possible D gene TRBD1, 6 bases. The germline V and J ends were trimmed by 7 bases and 8 bases, with 22 bases remaining between them. The length of the CDR3 is 15 residues. Germline V gene sequence: CDR1 SGHRS, CDR2 YFSETQ. The CDR3 DNA follows: TGCGCCAGCTCCTCCGGGACACCAGTCTTGGACACCATATATTTT. Translation gives CASSSGTPVLDTIYF. The variable domain in full, with the rest retrieved from reference TRBV5-1 and TRBJ1-3, is KAGVTQTPRYLIKTRGQQVTLSCSPISGHRSVSWYQQTPGQGLQFLFEYFSETQRNKGNFPGRFSGRQFSNSRSEMNVSTLELGDSALYLCASSSGTPVLDTIYFGEGSWLTVV.

The V call is TRBV15, the J call TRBJ2-2; D gene ambiguous. V was trimmed by 5 bases and J by 4 bases, leaving 14 bases between them. The CDR3 consists of 15 residues. Germline CDR1 reads LNHNV; CDR2 reads YYDKDF (reference sequence). The CDR3 DNA reads TGTGCCACCAGCGGCCGATACCAGAGCACCGGGGAGCTGTTTTTT. As protein: CATSGRYQSTGELFF.

The chain recombines TRBV7-8 with TRBJ2-4, with 10 bases identical to TRBD2. Germline lookup yields CDR1 SGHVS and CDR2 FQNEAQ. CDR3 length equals 14 residues. The V segment lost 5 bases and the J segment 9 bases; nucleotides outside the gene matches: 7. For the CDR3, the DNA is TGTGCCAGCAGCCCTAGCGGGGGACCCCGCATTCAGTACTTC. This encodes CASSPSGGPRIQYF.

As regards this clone: The identical CDR3 is also encoded by other nucleotide sequences in the sample. The chain links TRBV5-1 to TRBJ2-5; D possibly matches TRBD1 or TRBD2 (5 bases each). Trimming stripped 4 bases from V and 3 bases from J, with 13 bases between. Germline values: CDR1 SGHRS, CDR2 YFSETQ. The CDR3 totals 14 residues. CDR3 in DNA: TGCGCCAGCAGCACCGGGACGGTGGAAGAGACCCAGTACTTC. It yields the protein CASSTGTVEETQYF.

The chain joins TRBV27 to TRBJ1-1; the D gene is possibly TRBD1 (5 bases). Germline lookup yields CDR1 MNHEY and CDR2 SMNVEV (reference sequence). The V end was cut by 3 bases, the J end by 1 base, with 9 bases between. The CDR3 contains 14 residues. CDR3 in DNA: TGTGCCAGCAGTTTCCTCGGACAGAACACTGAAGCTTTCTTT. This translates into CASSFLGQNTEAFF.

The chain joins TRBV6-6 to TRBJ1-2; D is undetermined. From germline, CDR1 is MNHNY and CDR2 SVGAGI (reference sequence). The CDR3 has 14 residues. Trimming removed 2 bases from V and 4 bases from J, with 11 bases in between. This chain's CDR3 is CASSYDRSGYGYTF. The CDR3 DNA reads as TGTGCCAGCAGTTACGACCGATCTGGCTATGGCTACACCTTC.